What follows describes a single T cell receptor beta chain. The data are from a study of cytomegalovirus exposure and HLA in healthy donors. Primers included in the PCR were 60 Vbeta and 13 Jbeta primers. Assay: immunoSEQ multiplex PCR; the TCRdb copy retains only in-frame clones and omits some. The sample spans about 200,000 clones; the ten largest clones claim over 0.95%. Looked up from germline, CDR1 is SGHRS and CDR2 is YFSETQ. CDR3 length: 15 residues. The chain employs TRBV5-1 and TRBJ2-5; 8 bases fit TRBD2. Judging by the DNA end, TRBJ2-7 fits better; the J call may be wrong. The sample consisted of PBMCs. The TCR originated in a girl aged 2-10 years in good health and CMV-seropositive. CDR3 sequence reads: CASSPPGGGGYEQYF. The CDR3 DNA follows: TGCGCCAGCAGCCCCCCCGGGGGGGGCGGATACGAGCAGTACTTC.